The source of this T cell receptor beta chain is a study of T-cell reconstitution after alpha-beta-depleted transplantation in children. This clonotype came up a few times. Germline assignment: CDR1 SGHTA and CDR2 FQGNSA. There are 14 residues in the CDR3. Trimming stripped 3 bases from V and 0 bases from J, with 6 bases between. It was with unique molecular identifiers that the TCRbeta library was prepared. From the PCR reads, TCRdb called clonotypes with MiXCR, one entry per CDR3 protein. Here the sample spans about 370,000 distinct CDR3 sequences, about 20% being singletons. The sequence was collected from a human donor who donated a stem cell graft to a child with acute myeloid leukemia. This sequence joins TRBV7-2 and TRBJ2-1; D unclear. Specimen: PBMCs from the stem cell graft donor, collected from the stem cell graft. DNA of the CDR3: TGTGCCAGCAGCTTCTCGGACTCCTACAATGAGCAGTTCTTC. Translated, it gives CASSFSDSYNEQFF.